A single sample gave rise to the 18 T cell receptor beta chains below, sequenced in a study of T cell changes during pregnancy in multiple sclerosis. Clones were read by immunoSEQ multiplex PCR, and TCRdb kept only the in-frame ones, dropping some. The sample includes 100,000 or so clones, around 94% of them seen just once. The source was peripheral blood, collected in the second trimester of pregnancy. The receptor source for this set is a female donor with multiple sclerosis, enrolled in a pregnancy study.

The V and J genes are TRBV4-1 and TRBJ2-1, with 10 bases aligning to TRBD1. The V gene's germline CDR1 is MGHRA and CDR2 YSYEKL. The length of the CDR3 is 15 residues. V was pared by 1 base and J by 9 bases, with 6 bases of the junction left unmatched. The CDR3 coding sequence is TGCGCCAGCAGCCAAGGCCCGGGACAGGGGCCTGAGCAGTTCTTC. Encoded protein: CASSQGPGQGPEQFF.

The chain uses TRBV11-2 and TRBJ2-7, with 7 bases fitting TRBD1. Germline V CDR1 and CDR2: SGHAT, FQNNGV. J was trimmed by 0 bases and V by 5 bases; bases with no gene match: 4. The CDR3 extends over 14 amino acids. The CDR3 nucleotides are TGTGCCAGCAGCCAAGACAGGGACTCCTACGAGCAGTACTTC. Translating it yields CASSQDRDSYEQYF.

The chain joins TRBV18 to TRBJ2-2; D ambiguous. This CDR3 is built from 11 residues. Germline lookup yields CDR1 KGHSH and CDR2 LQKENI. The ends were cut back, 4 bases at V and 7 bases at J, with 4 bases in the middle. As DNA, the CDR3 is TGTGCCAGCTCACGTAGCGGGGAGCTGTTTTTT. Residues: CASSRSGELFF.

This clone has only one observation. The chain couples TRBV2 to TRBJ1-5, with D possibly being TRBD1 (6 bases). V was shortened by 6 bases and J by 4 bases, with 13 bases between the two germline ends. Germline V gives CDR1 SNHLY, CDR2 FYNNEI. CDR3 length equals 14 residues. DNA of the CDR3: TGTGCCAGCAGAGGGACACTAGAGAATCAGCCCCAGCATTTT. Translated, it gives CASRGTLENQPQHF.

The V call is TRBV6-5, the J call TRBJ1-2; possibly TRBD1 for D (6 bases). Trimming removed 6 bases at V and 4 bases at J, with 12 bases between. The CDR3 loop spans 13 amino acids. Germline lookup yields CDR1 MNHEY and CDR2 SVGAGI. CDR3 bases: TGTGCCAGCAGAAACAGGGAAGGCTATGGCTACACCTTC. Translated: CASRNREGYGYTF.

The V and J genes are TRBV27 and TRBJ1-1; D unclear. V was shortened by 6 bases and J by 1 base, with 9 bases between the two germline ends. Germline V gene sequence: CDR1 MNHEY, CDR2 SMNVEV (reference sequence). There are 13 residues in the CDR3. The CDR3 DNA reads as TGTGCCAGCAGGATCACAGCGAACACTGAAGCTTTCTTT. Protein: CASRITANTEAFF.

The chain carries TRBV6-1 and TRBJ1-1; D remains unclear. Trimming cost V 1 base and J 5 bases, with 5 bases left between them. Germline V gene lookup returns CDR1 MNHNS and CDR2 SASEGT. This CDR3 region has 12 residues. CDR3 amino acids: CASSEVETEAFF. CDR3 coding DNA: TGTGCCAGCAGTGAAGTTGAGACTGAAGCTTTCTTT.

The chain uses TRBV2 and TRBJ2-7; D may be TRBD1 (6 bases). The CDR3 runs 12 residues. V lost 11 bases and J 0 bases, leaving 11 bases between the germline ends. The germline gives CDR1 SNHLY, CDR2 FYNNEI. The CDR3 loop is CAHRDISYEQYF. As DNA, the CDR3 is TGTGCCCACCGGGACATCTCCTACGAGCAGTACTTC.

The chain joins TRBV6-5 to TRBJ1-1; the D is unclear. From germline, CDR1 is MNHEY and CDR2 SVGAGI. The V end lost 5 bases, the J end lost 5 bases, and 15 bases lay between the germline ends. The CDR3 is 14 amino acids. The CDR3, as DNA: TGTGCCAGCAGTCCCCGGCGGGGAGGGACTGAAGCTTTCTTT. This translates into CASSPRRGGTEAFF.

The V call is TRBV9, the J call TRBJ2-2; 10 nucleotides align to TRBD2. V was clipped by 1 base and J by 5 bases; unmatched bases: 8. Per the germline V gene, CDR1 is SGDLS and CDR2 is YYNGEE. This CDR3 is 17 amino acids long. The DNA of the CDR3 is TGTGCCAGCAGCGTAAAGGCTCCGACTAGCGGGACCGGGGAGCTGTTTTTT. It codes for CASSVKAPTSGTGELFF.

The rearrangement joins TRBV5-4 to TRBJ2-1; 10 positions match TRBD1. This CDR3 has 14 amino acids. CDR1 SGHNT and CDR2 YYREEE come from the germline V gene (reference sequence). V shed 3 bases and J 5 bases; nucleotides not matched to a gene: 2. The CDR3 DNA reads as TGTGCCAGCAGCTCGGGACAGGGGCACAATGAGCAGTTCTTC. Its protein is CASSSGQGHNEQFF. The variable domain in full, with the rest retrieved from reference TRBV5-4 and TRBJ2-1, is ETGVTQSPTHLIKTRGQQVTLRCSSQSGHNTVSWYQQALGQGPQFIFQYYREEENGRGNFPPRFSGLQFPNYSSELNVNALELDDSALYLCASSSGQGHNEQFFGPGTRLTVL.

The chain is built from TRBV19 and TRBJ2-2, with 7 nucleotides matching TRBD2. V gave up 8 bases and J gave up 1 base; unmatched junction bases: 10. This CDR3 is 16 amino acids long. Germline assignment: CDR1 LNHDA and CDR2 SQIVND (reference sequence). The CDR3 sequence: CASHLWGGGNTGELFF. As DNA, the CDR3 is TGTGCCAGTCACCTCTGGGGCGGGGGGAACACCGGGGAGCTGTTTTTT.

CDR3 loop: CASSSTSDRTDTQYF. In DNA form, the CDR3 reads TGTGCCAGCAGCTCAACTAGCGATCGCACAGATACGCAGTATTTT. The rearrangement uses TRBV7-3 and TRBJ2-3, with 7 bases identical to TRBD2. The V gene end was trimmed by 4 bases and the J gene end by 1 base; junction bases not matched to a gene: 5. Looked up from germline, CDR1 is SGHTA and CDR2 is FQGTGA. The CDR3 has 15 residues.

V usage is TRBV7-9 and J usage is TRBJ1-2; D possibly corresponds to TRBD1 (6 bases). The CDR3 is made up of 15 amino acids. V shed 5 bases and J shed 5 bases, with 18 bases lying between them. CDR1 is SEHNR and CDR2 is FQNEAQ in the germline V gene (reference sequence). For the CDR3, the DNA is TGTGCCAGCAGCCTAAAGAATCTAGGGGGTTATGGCTACACCTTC. The encoded protein is CASSLKNLGGYGYTF. Full variable domain (rest looked up from reference TRBV7-9 and TRBJ1-2): DTGVSQNPRHKITKRGQNVTFRCDPISEHNRLYWYRQTLGQGPEFLTYFQNEAQLEKSRLLSDRFSAERPKGSFSTLEIQRTEQGDSAMYLCASSLKNLGGYGYTFGSGTRLTVV.

This clone was seen only once. J is TRBJ1-5 and V is TRBV7-9, with a tentative D call TRBD1 (5 bases). Per germline, CDR1 SEHNR and CDR2 FQNEAQ (reference sequence). This CDR3 contains 13 residues. The germline V and J ends were trimmed by 5 bases and 4 bases, with 9 bases remaining between them. For the CDR3, the DNA is TGTGCCAGCAGCCCCGGGGGGAATCAGCCCCAGCATTTT. Protein: CASSPGGNQPQHF.

The gene calls are TRBV6-6 and TRBJ2-7; TRBD2 matches at 9 bases. With 7 bases clipped from V and 4 bases from J, the junction kept 8 bases outside the gene matches. The CDR3 spans 14 residues. Germline V gene sequence: CDR1 MNHNY, CDR2 SVGAGI (reference sequence). CDR3 residues: CASKVLAGAYEQYF. DNA for the CDR3: TGTGCCAGCAAGGTATTAGCGGGAGCTTACGAGCAGTACTTC.

The genes are TRBV6-1 and TRBJ2-3; 13 bases align to TRBD2. Trimming at V came to 4 bases and at J to 5 bases, leaving 3 bases not matched to a gene. This CDR3 has 15 residues. Germline assignment: CDR1 MNHNS and CDR2 SASEGT. The CDR3 DNA follows: TGTGCCAGCAGTGGCACTAGCGGGAGGGTAGATACGCAGTATTTT. Encoded protein: CASSGTSGRVDTQYF.

The rearrangement uses TRBV2 and TRBJ2-7; the match to TRBD1 covers 7 bases. The CDR3 is made up of 14 amino acids. The V gene end was trimmed by 6 bases and the J gene end by 3 bases; junction bases not matched to a gene: 8. Germline V CDR1 and CDR2: SNHLY, FYNNEI. The CDR3 loop is CASSTLTGLYEQYF. CDR3 sequence (DNA): TGTGCCAGCAGCACCTTGACAGGGCTCTACGAGCAGTACTTC.